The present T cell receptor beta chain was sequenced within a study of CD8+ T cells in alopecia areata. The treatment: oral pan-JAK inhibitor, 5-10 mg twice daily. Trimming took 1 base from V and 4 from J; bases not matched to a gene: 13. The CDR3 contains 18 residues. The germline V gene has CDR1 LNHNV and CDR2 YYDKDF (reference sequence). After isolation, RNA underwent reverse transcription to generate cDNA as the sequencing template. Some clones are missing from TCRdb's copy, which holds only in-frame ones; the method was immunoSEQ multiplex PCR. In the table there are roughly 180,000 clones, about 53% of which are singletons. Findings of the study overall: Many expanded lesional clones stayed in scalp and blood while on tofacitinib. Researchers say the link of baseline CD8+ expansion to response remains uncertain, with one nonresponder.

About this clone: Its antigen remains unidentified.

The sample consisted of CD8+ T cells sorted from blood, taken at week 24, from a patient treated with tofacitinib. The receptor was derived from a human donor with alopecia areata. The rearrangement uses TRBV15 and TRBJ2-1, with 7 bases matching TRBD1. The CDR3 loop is CATSRGPNRGPSYNEQFF. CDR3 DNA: TGTGCCACCAGCAGAGGCCCCAACAGGGGCCCCTCATACAATGAGCAGTTCTTC. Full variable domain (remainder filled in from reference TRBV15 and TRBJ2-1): DAMVIQNPRYQVTQFGKPVTLSCSQTLNHNVMYWYQQKSSQAPKLLFHYYDKDFNNEADTPDNFQSRRPNTSFCFLDIRSPGLGDTAMYLCATSRGPNRGPSYNEQFFGPGTRLTVL.